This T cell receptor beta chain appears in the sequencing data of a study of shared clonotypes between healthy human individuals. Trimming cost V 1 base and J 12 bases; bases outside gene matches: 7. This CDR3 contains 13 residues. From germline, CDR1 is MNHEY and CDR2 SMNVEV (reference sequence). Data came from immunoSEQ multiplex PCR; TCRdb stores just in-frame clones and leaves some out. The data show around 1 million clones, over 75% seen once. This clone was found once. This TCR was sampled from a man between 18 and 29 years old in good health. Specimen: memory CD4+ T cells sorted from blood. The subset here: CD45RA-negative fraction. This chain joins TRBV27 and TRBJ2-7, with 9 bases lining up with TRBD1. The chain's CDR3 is CASSLWDRVILYF. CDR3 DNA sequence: TGTGCCAGCAGTTTATGGGACAGGGTCATTTTGTACTTC.